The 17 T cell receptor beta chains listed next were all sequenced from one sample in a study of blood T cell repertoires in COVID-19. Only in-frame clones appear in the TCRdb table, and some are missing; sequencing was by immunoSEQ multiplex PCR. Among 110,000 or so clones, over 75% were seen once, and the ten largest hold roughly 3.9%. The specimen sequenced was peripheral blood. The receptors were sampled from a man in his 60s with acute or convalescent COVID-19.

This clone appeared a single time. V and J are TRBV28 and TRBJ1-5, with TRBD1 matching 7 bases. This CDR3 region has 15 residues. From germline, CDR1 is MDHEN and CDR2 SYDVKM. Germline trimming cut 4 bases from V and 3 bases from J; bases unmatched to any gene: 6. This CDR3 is CASSSPGQLNQPQHF. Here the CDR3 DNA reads TGTGCCAGCAGTTCCCCGGGACAGCTCAATCAGCCCCAGCATTTT.

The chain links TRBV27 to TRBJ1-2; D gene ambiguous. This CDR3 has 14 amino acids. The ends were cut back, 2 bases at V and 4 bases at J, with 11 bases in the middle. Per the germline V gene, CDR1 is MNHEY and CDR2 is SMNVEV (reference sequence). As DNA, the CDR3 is TGTGCCAGCAGTTTAAGTGGCAGTTTCTATGGCTACACCTTC. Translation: CASSLSGSFYGYTF.

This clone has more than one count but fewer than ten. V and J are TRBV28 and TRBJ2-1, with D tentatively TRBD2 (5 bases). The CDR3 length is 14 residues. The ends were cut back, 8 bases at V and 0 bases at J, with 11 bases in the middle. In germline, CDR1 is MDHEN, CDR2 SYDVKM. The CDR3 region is CASVSSPSYNEQFF. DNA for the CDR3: TGTGCCAGCGTGTCTAGCCCCTCCTACAATGAGCAGTTCTTC.

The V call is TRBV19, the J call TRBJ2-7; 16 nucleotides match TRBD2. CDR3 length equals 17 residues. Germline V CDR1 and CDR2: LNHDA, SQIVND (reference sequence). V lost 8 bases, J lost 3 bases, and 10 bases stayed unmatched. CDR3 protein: CASQGRGLAGGYYEQYF. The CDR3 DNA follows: TGTGCCAGTCAGGGACGGGGACTAGCGGGAGGGTACTACGAGCAGTACTTC. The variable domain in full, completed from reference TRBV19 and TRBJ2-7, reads DGGITQSPKYLFRKEGQNVTLSCEQNLNHDAMYWYRQDPGQGLRLIYYSQIVNDFQKGDIAEGYSVSREKKESFPLTVTSAQKNPTAFYLCASQGRGLAGGYYEQYFGPGTRLTVT.

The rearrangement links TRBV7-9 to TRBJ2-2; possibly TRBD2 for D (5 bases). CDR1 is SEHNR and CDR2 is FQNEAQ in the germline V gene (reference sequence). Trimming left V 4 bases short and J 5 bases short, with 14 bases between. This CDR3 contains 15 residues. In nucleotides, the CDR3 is TGTGCCAGCAGCTCTCGGGAAGGGCTTACCGGGGAGCTGTTTTTT. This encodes CASSSREGLTGELFF.

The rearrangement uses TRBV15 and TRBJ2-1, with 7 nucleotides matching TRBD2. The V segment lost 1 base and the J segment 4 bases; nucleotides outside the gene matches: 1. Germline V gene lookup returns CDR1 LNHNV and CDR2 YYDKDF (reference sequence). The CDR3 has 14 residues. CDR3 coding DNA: TGTGCCACCAGCAGAGGGGGAGGGTACAATGAGCAGTTCTTC. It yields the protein CATSRGGGYNEQFF.

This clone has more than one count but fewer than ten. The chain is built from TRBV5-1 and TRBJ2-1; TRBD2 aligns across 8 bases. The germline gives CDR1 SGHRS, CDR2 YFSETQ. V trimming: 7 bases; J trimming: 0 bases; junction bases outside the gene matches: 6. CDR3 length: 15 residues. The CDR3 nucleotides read TGCGCCAGCTTTAGCAGCGGGAGCTCCTACAATGAGCAGTTCTTC. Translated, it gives CASFSSGSSYNEQFF.

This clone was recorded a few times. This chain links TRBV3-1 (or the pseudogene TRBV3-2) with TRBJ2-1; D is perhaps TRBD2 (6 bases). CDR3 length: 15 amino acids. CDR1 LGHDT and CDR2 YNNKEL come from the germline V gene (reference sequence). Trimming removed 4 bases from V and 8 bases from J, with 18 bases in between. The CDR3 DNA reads TGTGCCAGCAGCCCGACCGGGACTTTAGGGGATGAGCAGTTCTTC. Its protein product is CASSPTGTLGDEQFF.

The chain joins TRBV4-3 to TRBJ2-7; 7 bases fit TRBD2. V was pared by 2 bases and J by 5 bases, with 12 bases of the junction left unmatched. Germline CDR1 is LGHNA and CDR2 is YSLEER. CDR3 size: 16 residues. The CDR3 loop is CASSQNGGTPTHEQYF. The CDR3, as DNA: TGCGCCAGCAGCCAAAACGGGGGGACCCCTACCCACGAGCAGTACTTC.

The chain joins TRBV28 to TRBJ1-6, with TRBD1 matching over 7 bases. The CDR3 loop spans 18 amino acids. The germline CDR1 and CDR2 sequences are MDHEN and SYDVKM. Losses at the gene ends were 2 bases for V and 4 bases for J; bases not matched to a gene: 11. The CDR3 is CASSLPTGFGSYNSPLHF. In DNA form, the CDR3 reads TGTGCCAGCAGTTTACCGACAGGGTTCGGTTCGTATAATTCACCCCTCCACTTT. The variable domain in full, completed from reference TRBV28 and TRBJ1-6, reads DVKVTQSSRYLVKRTGEKVFLECVQDMDHENMFWYRQDPGLGLRLIYFSYDVKMKEKGDIPEGYSVSREKKERFSLILESASTNQTSMYLCASSLPTGFGSYNSPLHFGNGTRLTVT.

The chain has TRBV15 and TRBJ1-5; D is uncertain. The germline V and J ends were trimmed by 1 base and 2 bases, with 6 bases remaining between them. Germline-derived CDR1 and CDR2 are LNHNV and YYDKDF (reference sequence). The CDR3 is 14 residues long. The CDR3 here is CATSRAGGNQPQHF. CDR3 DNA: TGTGCCACCAGCAGAGCCGGGGGCAATCAGCCCCAGCATTTT. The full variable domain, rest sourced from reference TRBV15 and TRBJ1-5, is DAMVIQNPRYQVTQFGKPVTLSCSQTLNHNVMYWYQQKSSQAPKLLFHYYDKDFNNEADTPDNFQSRRPNTSFCFLDIRSPGLGDTAMYLCATSRAGGNQPQHFGDGTRLSIL.

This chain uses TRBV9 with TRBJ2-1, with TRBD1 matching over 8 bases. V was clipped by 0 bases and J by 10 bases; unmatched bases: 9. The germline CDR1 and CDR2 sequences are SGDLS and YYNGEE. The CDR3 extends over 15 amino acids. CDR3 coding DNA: TGTGCCAGCAGCGTAGGGCCAGGGGGCTTAAACGAGCAGTTCTTC. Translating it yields CASSVGPGGLNEQFF.

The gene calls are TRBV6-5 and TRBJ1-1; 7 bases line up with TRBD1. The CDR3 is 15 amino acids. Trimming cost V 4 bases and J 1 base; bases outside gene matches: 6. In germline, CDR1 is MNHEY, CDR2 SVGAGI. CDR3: CASSWSRDRNTEAFF. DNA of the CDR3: TGTGCCAGCAGTTGGTCCCGGGACAGGAACACTGAAGCTTTCTTT.

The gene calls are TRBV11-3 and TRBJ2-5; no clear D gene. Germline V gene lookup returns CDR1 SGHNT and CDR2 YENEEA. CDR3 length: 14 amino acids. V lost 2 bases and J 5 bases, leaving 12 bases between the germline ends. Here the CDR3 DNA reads TGTGCCAGCAGCTTAAACCAGTCCCAGGAGACCCAGTACTTC. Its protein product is CASSLNQSQETQYF.

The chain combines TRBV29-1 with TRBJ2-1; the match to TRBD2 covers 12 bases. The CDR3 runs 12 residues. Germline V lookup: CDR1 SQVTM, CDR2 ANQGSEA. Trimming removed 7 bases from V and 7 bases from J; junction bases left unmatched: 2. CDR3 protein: CSGGLAGNEQFF. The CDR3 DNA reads TGCAGCGGGGGACTAGCGGGTAATGAGCAGTTCTTC.

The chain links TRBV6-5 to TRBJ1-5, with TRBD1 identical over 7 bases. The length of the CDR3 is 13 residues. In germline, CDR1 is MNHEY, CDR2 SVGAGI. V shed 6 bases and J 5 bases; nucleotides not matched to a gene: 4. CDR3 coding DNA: TGTGCCAGCAGCCCCGACAGGGATCAGCCCCAGCATTTT. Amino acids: CASSPDRDQPQHF.

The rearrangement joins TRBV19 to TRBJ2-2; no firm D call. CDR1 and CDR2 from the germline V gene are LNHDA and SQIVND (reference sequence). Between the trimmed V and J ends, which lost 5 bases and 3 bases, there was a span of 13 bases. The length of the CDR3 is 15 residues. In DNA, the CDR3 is TGTGCCAGTAGTTCCATAGCAGCGTACACCGGGGAGCTGTTTTTT. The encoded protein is CASSSIAAYTGELFF.